The clone carrying this TCR beta chain has just one count. This sample was included in a study of blood T cell repertoires in COVID-19. This CDR3 region has 14 residues. V lost 6 bases and J 4 bases, leaving 17 bases between the germline ends. CDR1 is SQVTM and CDR2 is ANQGSEA in the germline V gene. Using immunoSEQ multiplex PCR, the repertoire was profiled, and TCRdb retains in-frame clones only, with some absent. Found here are 60,000 or so clones, more than 55% of them singletons; the top ten hold around 54%. Material for sequencing was PBMCs or T cells enriched from blood (not recorded which). J is TRBJ2-3 and V is TRBV29-1; D might be TRBD1 (6 bases). This TCR was sampled from an older woman who had been exposed to COVID-19. Written as DNA, the CDR3 is TGCAGCGTCCCTCGAGCAGGGGTCGCAGATACGCAGTATTTT. Encoded protein: CSVPRAGVADTQYF.